This T cell receptor beta chain was identified during a study of blood T cells in healthy people across ages. The CDR3 extends over 14 amino acids. V lost 3 bases, J lost 4 bases, and 4 bases stayed unmatched. Primed by a sample-barcoded 5' primer and a J-beta primer mix, a second PCR proceeded for 7 to 11 cycles. Using its own MiXCR run on the 5' RACE reads, TCRdb lists one record per CDR3 protein. Here the sample spans under 2 million distinct CDR3 sequences, 30% to 40% being singletons. Isolating PBMCs gave at least 6.5 million of these cells per sample. General study points: PBMCs were not sorted, which prevented a conclusive comparison of naive versus antigen-experienced cells. Diversity estimated from one million T cells was considered an underestimate.

This clonotype turned up a few times. Its antigen remains unknown. Sequences were obtained from blood. The V gene is TRBV12-3 or TRBV12-4, the J gene TRBJ2-3, with 7 positions matching TRBD2. The receptor comes from a woman in her twenties or thirties in good health. The CDR3 DNA follows: TGTGCCAGCAGTTTGGGGGGGGAAGCAGATACGCAGTATTTT. This codes for CASSLGGEADTQYF.